These 28 T cell receptor beta chains originate from one sample sequenced in a study of shared clonotypes between healthy human individuals. Data came from immunoSEQ multiplex PCR; TCRdb stores just in-frame clones and leaves some out. The sample has more than 2,000,000 clones, roughly 93% seen once; the top ten hold about 0.39%. The sample taken for sequencing was naive CD4+ T cells from PBMCs. Documented subset: CD45RA+ positively selected. Source of these receptors: a man aged 18-30 years in good health. Some clones in this sample may be carry-over from other donors' samples.

In the case of this clone: Within the sample, other DNA sequences also encode this same CDR3. The CDR3 loop reads CASSPLAGGADTQYF. In nucleotides, the CDR3 is TGTGCCAGCTCACCACTAGCGGGAGGGGCAGATACGCAGTATTTT. The chain is built from TRBV18 and TRBJ2-3, with 11 bases fitting TRBD2. The germline V gene has CDR1 KGHSH and CDR2 LQKENI. Losses at the gene ends were 1 base for V and 4 bases for J; bases not matched to a gene: 1. This CDR3 is built from 15 residues. The full variable domain, completed using reference TRBV18 and TRBJ2-3, is NAGVMQNPRHLVRRRGQEARLRCSPMKGHSHVYWYRQLPEEGLKFMVYLQKENIIDESGMPKERFSAEFPKEGPSILRIQQVVRGDSAAYFCASSPLAGGADTQYFGPGTRLTVL.

The chain is built from TRBV6-5 and TRBJ1-1; no reliable D call. V gave up 6 bases and J gave up 4 bases, with 18 bases separating them. Germline V gene sequence: CDR1 MNHEY, CDR2 SVGAGI. The length of the CDR3 is 15 residues. In nucleotides, the CDR3 is TGTGCCAGCAGCCCTCGAACGGGATGGCGCACTGAAGCTTTCTTT. This sequence encodes CASSPRTGWRTEAFF.

This chain links TRBV30 with TRBJ1-1, with D tentatively TRBD1 (5 bases). The V end was cut by 7 bases, the J end by 2 bases, with 20 bases between. From germline, CDR1 is GTSNPN and CDR2 SVGIG (reference sequence). The CDR3 spans 15 residues. CDR3 residues: CAFTRGLADNTEAFF. CDR3 nucleotide sequence: TGTGCCTTTACTAGGGGACTTGCCGATAACACTGAAGCTTTCTTT. The variable domain in full, with the rest retrieved from reference TRBV30 and TRBJ1-1, is SQTIHQWPATLVQPVGSPLSLECTVEGTSNPNLYWYRQAAGRGLQLLFYSVGIGQISSEVPQNLSASRPQDRQFILSSKKLLLSDSGFYLCAFTRGLADNTEAFFGQGTRLTVV.

The V and J genes are TRBV12-2 and TRBJ2-7; the table calls TRBD1, which could not be checked here. TRBV12-2 is a documented pseudogene. The CDR3 contains 15 residues. The CDR3 coding sequence is TGTGCAAGTCGCTTAGGGGGACAGGGGCGATGCGAGCAGTACTTC. This gives the protein CASRLGGQGRCEQYF.

CDR3 region: CAIAQYRNTGELFF. As DNA, the CDR3 is TGTGCCATCGCCCAATATAGGAACACCGGGGAGCTGTTTTTT. The J gene is TRBJ2-2, the V gene TRBV10-3, with unresolved D. V gave up 8 bases and J gave up 1 base, with 11 bases separating them. The CDR3 extends over 14 amino acids. Germline-derived CDR1 and CDR2 are ENHRY and SYGVKD.

The V gene is TRBV5-1, the J gene TRBJ1-5, with D possibly being TRBD1 (5 bases). The CDR3 is 14 residues long. Deletions cut 0 bases from V and 10 bases from J, with 14 bases between. In germline, CDR1 is SGHRS, CDR2 YFSETQ. For the CDR3, the DNA is TGCGCCAGCAGCTTGGATGGGGTAGGGGATCCCCAGCATTTT. Translation: CASSLDGVGDPQHF.

The chain carries TRBV5-1 and TRBJ2-3; 7 positions agree with TRBD2. The germline V gene has CDR1 SGHRS and CDR2 YFSETQ. This CDR3 has 12 amino acids. V dropped 5 bases and J dropped 6; count of bases not matched to a gene: 3. CDR3 in DNA: TGCGCCAGCAGTAGTAGCGGGGATACGCAGTATTTT. Translated: CASSSSGDTQYF.

The rearrangement links TRBV5-1 to TRBJ2-7; TRBD2 might be the D (6 bases). The CDR3 runs 15 residues. Germline-derived CDR1 and CDR2 are SGHRS and YFSETQ. Trimming took 2 bases from V and 4 from J, leaving 16 bases between them. The DNA for the CDR3 is TGCGCCAGCAGCTTCCTTTCTAGCGAACAATACGAGCAGTACTTC. Encoded protein: CASSFLSSEQYEQYF.

V usage is TRBV28 and J usage is TRBJ2-1; 8 positions agree with TRBD1. This CDR3 contains 15 residues. From germline, CDR1 is MDHEN and CDR2 SYDVKM. V shed 5 bases and J 4 bases; nucleotides not matched to a gene: 7. CDR3 amino acids: CASSTADRVYNEQFF. DNA of the CDR3: TGTGCCAGCAGTACCGCGGACAGGGTTTACAATGAGCAGTTCTTC.

CDR3 in amino acids: CASSVEGPGKAFF. Written as DNA, the CDR3 is TGTGCCAGCAGCGTAGAAGGGCCTGGGAAAGCTTTCTTT. The rearrangement links TRBV9 to TRBJ1-1; D unclear. There are 13 residues in the CDR3. Germline V lookup: CDR1 SGDLS, CDR2 YYNGEE. Trimming took 0 bases from V and 9 from J, leaving 12 bases between them.

V usage is TRBV4-3 and J usage is TRBJ2-1; 9 bases align to TRBD2. The CDR3 totals 17 residues. V lost 2 bases and J lost 5; bases outside the gene matches: 10. The germline gives CDR1 LGHNA, CDR2 YSLEER. The CDR3 nucleotides are TGCGCCAGCAGCCAATCACGACTAGCGGAACCCGACAATGAGCAGTTCTTC. Its translation: CASSQSRLAEPDNEQFF.

A remark on this clone: This sample includes further DNA sequences coding for the same CDR3. The chain uses TRBV9 and TRBJ2-1; 12 bases are a match to TRBD2. CDR3 length: 15 residues. Unmatched junction bases numbered 2, after V lost 0 bases and J lost 7 bases. The germline V gene encodes CDR1 SGDLS and CDR2 YYNGEE. The CDR3 region is CASSVGLAGGNEQFF. The DNA for the CDR3 is TGTGCCAGCAGCGTAGGGCTAGCGGGAGGGAATGAGCAGTTCTTC.

The chain recombines TRBV7-2 with TRBJ2-5, with 13 bases aligning to TRBD2. This CDR3 is 16 amino acids long. CDR1 is SGHTA and CDR2 is FQGNSA in the germline V gene. Unmatched junction bases numbered 6, after V lost 4 bases and J lost 4 bases. The CDR3 spells CASSWATSGRTETQYF. The DNA of the CDR3 is TGTGCCAGCAGCTGGGCGACTAGCGGGAGGACAGAGACCCAGTACTTC.

The V gene is TRBV5-1, the J gene TRBJ2-7, with a weak D call TRBD2 (6 bases). There are 14 residues in the CDR3. The V gene lost 1 base and the J gene lost 13 bases, with 21 bases spanning the gap. Per germline, CDR1 SGHRS and CDR2 YFSETQ. DNA of the CDR3: TGCGCCAGCAGCTTGATGGACTATCAGGACGGGCCTTACTTC. Its protein is CASSLMDYQDGPYF.

CDR3 nucleotides: TGTGCCAGCAGTCCCCTCCTCCTTGTTGGCGGGGCCCAGCATTTT. Translation gives CASSPLLLVGGAQHF. This rearrangement joins TRBV28 to TRBJ1-5; D gene unclear. The germline gives CDR1 MDHEN, CDR2 SYDVKM. CDR3 length: 15 residues. Trimming took 5 bases from V and 11 from J, leaving 22 bases between them.

The chain carries TRBV6-5 and TRBJ1-5; possibly TRBD1 for D (6 bases). The germline CDR1 and CDR2 sequences are MNHEY and SVGAGI. V was cut by 5 bases and J by 5 bases, with 13 bases left in between. The CDR3 consists of 14 residues. CDR3 in amino acids: CASSRLQGDQPQHF. In nucleotides, the CDR3 is TGTGCCAGCAGTAGATTACAGGGAGATCAGCCCCAGCATTTT.

The chain is built from TRBV14 and TRBJ2-7, with D unclear. The CDR3 is made up of 16 amino acids. Germline CDR1 is SGHDN and CDR2 is FVKESK. V was cut by 1 base and J by 6 bases, with 19 bases left in between. CDR3 bases: TGTGCCAGCAGCCAAGTGGTGGGCCTCCCGTTAGGCGAGCAGTACTTC. This sequence encodes CASSQVVGLPLGEQYF. Complete variable domain (other parts from reference TRBV14 and TRBJ2-7): EAGVTQFPSHSVIEKGQTVTLRCDPISGHDNLYWYRRVMGKEIKFLLHFVKESKQDESGMPNNRFLAERTGGTYSTLKVQPAELEDSGVYFCASSQVVGLPLGEQYFGPGTRLTVT.

The chain joins TRBV5-8 to TRBJ1-2; 9 bases align to TRBD1. This CDR3 spans 15 amino acids. Trimming cost V 7 bases and J 8 bases; bases outside gene matches: 15. Per the germline V gene, CDR1 is SGHTS and CDR2 is YDEGEE. Here the CDR3 reads CASFLYRGRLGGYTF. CDR3 bases: TGTGCCAGCTTCCTCTACAGGGGGCGTTTAGGAGGCTACACCTTC.

This chain uses TRBV6-1 with TRBJ1-1; 7 bases fit TRBD1. The CDR3 has 14 amino acids. Germline CDR1 reads MNHNS; CDR2 reads SASEGT. V was clipped by 8 bases and J by 3 bases; unmatched bases: 9. The CDR3: CASRQGLGDTEAFF. CDR3 nucleotide sequence: TGTGCCAGCCGACAGGGTCTTGGAGACACTGAAGCTTTCTTT.

The V gene is TRBV27, the J gene TRBJ2-5; D may be TRBD1 (5 bases). Trimming removed 4 bases from V and 5 bases from J, with 8 bases in between. Per germline, CDR1 MNHEY and CDR2 SMNVEV (reference sequence). This CDR3 is 12 amino acids long. The CDR3 is CASSSPGETQYF. CDR3 DNA sequence: TGTGCCAGCAGTTCCCCAGGGGAGACCCAGTACTTC.

V gene TRBV10-2 combines with J gene TRBJ1-1; D not certain. CDR1 is WSHSY and CDR2 is SAAADI in the germline V gene. The CDR3 sequence is 16 residues long. Trimming shortened V by 6 bases and J by 4 bases, and 21 bases separated the two germline ends. The CDR3, as DNA: TGCGCCAGCAGAGCCGAAAGAGAGTGGGCAGGCACTGAAGCTTTCTTT. Its protein product is CASRAEREWAGTEAFF.

The gene calls are TRBV6-1 and TRBJ2-5; no clear D gene. The CDR3 sequence is 13 residues long. The V end lost 5 bases, the J end lost 5 bases, and 12 bases lay between the germline ends. The germline V gene encodes CDR1 MNHNS and CDR2 SASEGT. The CDR3 DNA reads as TGTGCCAGCAGTCGCCCTGCGTCGGAGACCCAGTACTTC. Translation gives CASSRPASETQYF.

The V call is TRBV28, the J call TRBJ1-5; 9 nucleotides agree with TRBD1. Trimming took 6 bases from V and 7 from J; bases not matched to a gene: 19. The germline V gene encodes CDR1 MDHEN and CDR2 SYDVKM. This CDR3 is built from 18 residues. CDR3 nucleotide sequence: TGTGCCAGCAGATCTACCAATCCCGGGACAGGGATTGGGCAGCCCCAGCATTTT. The encoded protein is CASRSTNPGTGIGQPQHF.

This sequence joins TRBV2 and TRBJ1-5; perhaps TRBD1 as D (5 bases). The CDR3 contains 15 residues. Germline CDR1 SNHLY, CDR2 FYNNEI. Trimming cost V 3 bases and J 0 bases, with 9 bases left between them. The CDR3 nucleotides are TGTGCCAGCAGTGAGGGGGATTTTAGCAATCAGCCCCAGCATTTT. This sequence encodes CASSEGDFSNQPQHF.

The genes are TRBV25-1 and TRBJ2-1; D is perhaps TRBD2 (6 bases). This CDR3 has 14 amino acids. Germline assignment: CDR1 MGHDK and CDR2 SYGVNS. V was cut by 5 bases and J by 7 bases, with 15 bases left in between. CDR3 amino acids: CASSKNVGGNEQFF. Written as DNA, the CDR3 is TGTGCCAGCAGTAAAAACGTGGGGGGTAATGAGCAGTTCTTC.

The J gene is TRBJ2-7, the V gene TRBV19; 9 nucleotides match TRBD1. After removal of 6 bases from V and 3 bases from J, the junction contained 6 bases not matched to a gene. There are 14 residues in the CDR3. CDR1 is LNHDA, CDR2 SQIVND, per germline (reference sequence). This CDR3 reads CASRPGQGIYEQYF. For the CDR3, the DNA is TGTGCCAGTAGACCGGGACAGGGTATCTACGAGCAGTACTTC.

This rearrangement joins TRBV30 to TRBJ1-3; D unclear. V was cut by 1 base and J by 3 bases, with 4 bases left in between. The CDR3 is made up of 12 amino acids. Per the germline V gene, CDR1 is GTSNPN and CDR2 is SVGIG (reference sequence). CDR3: CAWSGFGNTIYF. In DNA, the CDR3 is TGTGCCTGGAGTGGGTTTGGAAACACCATATATTTT. Using reference TRBV30 and TRBJ1-3 for the parts outside the CDR3, the full variable domain is SQTIHQWPATLVQPVGSPLSLECTVEGTSNPNLYWYRQAAGRGLQLLFYSVGIGQISSEVPQNLSASRPQDRQFILSSKKLLLSDSGFYLCAWSGFGNTIYFGEGSWLTVV.

This clone was seen a single time. The chain carries TRBV5-1 and TRBJ2-5, with 10 bases identical to TRBD1. CDR1 is SGHRS, CDR2 YFSETQ, per germline. This CDR3 is 15 amino acids long. J lost 4 bases, V lost 0 bases, and 3 bases had no gene match. The CDR3 nucleotides read TGCGCCAGCAGCTTGGCGGGACAGGGGTCAGAGACCCAGTACTTC. Its translation: CASSLAGQGSETQYF.